This T cell receptor (beta chain) was found in a study of technical replicates of blood from several donors. This clone was observed a handful of times. Germline V CDR1 and CDR2: GTSNPN, SVGIG (reference sequence). The germline V and J ends were trimmed by 2 bases and 3 bases, with 13 bases remaining between them. The CDR3 has 14 amino acids. Measured with immunoSEQ multiplex PCR; TCRdb has only the in-frame clones, and not every one. Among about 100,000 clones listed, around 96% were seen once. The sequenced sample was T cells isolated from PBMCs. This receptor was obtained from a human donor in good health. V is TRBV30 and J is TRBJ1-1; tentatively, D is TRBD1 (6 bases). CDR3 nucleotides: TGTGCCTGGAGTAGGACCTACAGGGACACTGAAGCTTTCTTT. This sequence encodes CAWSRTYRDTEAFF.